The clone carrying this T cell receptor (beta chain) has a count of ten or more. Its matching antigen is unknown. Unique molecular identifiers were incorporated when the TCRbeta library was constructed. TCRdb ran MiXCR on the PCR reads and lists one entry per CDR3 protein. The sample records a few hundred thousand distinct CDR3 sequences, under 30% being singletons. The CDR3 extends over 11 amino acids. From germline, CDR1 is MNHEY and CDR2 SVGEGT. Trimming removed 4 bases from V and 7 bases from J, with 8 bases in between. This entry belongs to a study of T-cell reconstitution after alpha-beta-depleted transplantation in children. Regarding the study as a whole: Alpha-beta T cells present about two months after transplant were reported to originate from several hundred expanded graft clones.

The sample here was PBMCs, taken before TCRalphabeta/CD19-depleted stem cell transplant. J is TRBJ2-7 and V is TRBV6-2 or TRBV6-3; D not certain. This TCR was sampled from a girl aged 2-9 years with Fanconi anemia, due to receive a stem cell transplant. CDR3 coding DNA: TGTGCCAGCAGTTCGTTTTGGGAGCAGTACTTC. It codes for CASSSFWEQYF.